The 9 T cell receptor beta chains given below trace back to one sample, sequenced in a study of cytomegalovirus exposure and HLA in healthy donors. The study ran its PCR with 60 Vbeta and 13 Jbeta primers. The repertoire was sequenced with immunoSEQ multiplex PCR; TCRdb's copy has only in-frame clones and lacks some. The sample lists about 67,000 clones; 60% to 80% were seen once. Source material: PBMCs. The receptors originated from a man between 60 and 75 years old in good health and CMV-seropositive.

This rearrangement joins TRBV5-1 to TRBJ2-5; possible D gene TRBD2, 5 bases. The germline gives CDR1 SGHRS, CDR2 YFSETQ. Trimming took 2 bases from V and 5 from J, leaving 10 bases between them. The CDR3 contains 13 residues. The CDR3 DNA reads TGCGCCAGCAGCTTAGGACTCGGGGAGACCCAGTACTTC. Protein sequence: CASSLGLGETQYF.

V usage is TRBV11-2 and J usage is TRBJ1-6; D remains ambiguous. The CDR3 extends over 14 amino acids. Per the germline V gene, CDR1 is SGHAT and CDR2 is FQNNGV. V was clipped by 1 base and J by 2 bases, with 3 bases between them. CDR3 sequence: CASSLGPYNSPLHF. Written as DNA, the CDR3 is TGTGCCAGCAGCTTAGGGCCCTATAATTCACCCCTCCACTTT.

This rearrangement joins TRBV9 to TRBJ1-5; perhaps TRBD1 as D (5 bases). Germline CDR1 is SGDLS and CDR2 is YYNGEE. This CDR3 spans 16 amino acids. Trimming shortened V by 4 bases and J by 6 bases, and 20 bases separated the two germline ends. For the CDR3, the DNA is TGTGCCAGCAGCTCCGGGGGACTCGGGGGGAGTCAGCCCCAGCATTTT. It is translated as CASSSGGLGGSQPQHF.

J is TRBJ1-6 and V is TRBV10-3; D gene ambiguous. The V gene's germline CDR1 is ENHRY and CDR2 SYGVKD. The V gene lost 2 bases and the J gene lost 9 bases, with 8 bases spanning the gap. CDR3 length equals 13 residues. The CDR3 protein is CAISERDPSPLHF. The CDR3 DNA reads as TGTGCCATCAGTGAGCGGGATCCTTCACCCCTCCACTTT.

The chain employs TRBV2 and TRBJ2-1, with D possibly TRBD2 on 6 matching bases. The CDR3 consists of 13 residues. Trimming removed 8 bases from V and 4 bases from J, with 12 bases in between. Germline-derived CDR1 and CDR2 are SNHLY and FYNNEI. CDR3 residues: CASLREHYNEQFF. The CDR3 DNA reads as TGTGCCAGCTTACGGGAGCATTACAATGAGCAGTTCTTC.

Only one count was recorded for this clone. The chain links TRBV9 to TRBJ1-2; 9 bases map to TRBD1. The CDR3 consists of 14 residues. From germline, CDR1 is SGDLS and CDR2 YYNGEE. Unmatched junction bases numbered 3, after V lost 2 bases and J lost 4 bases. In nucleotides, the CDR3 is TGTGCCAGCAGCGTTGGACAGGGGACCTATGGCTACACCTTC. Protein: CASSVGQGTYGYTF.

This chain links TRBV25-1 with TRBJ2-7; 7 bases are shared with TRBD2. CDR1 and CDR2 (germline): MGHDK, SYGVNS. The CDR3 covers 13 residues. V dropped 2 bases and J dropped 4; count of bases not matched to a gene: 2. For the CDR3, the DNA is TGTGCCAGCAGTGAACAGGGAGGGTACGAGCAGTACTTC. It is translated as CASSEQGGYEQYF.

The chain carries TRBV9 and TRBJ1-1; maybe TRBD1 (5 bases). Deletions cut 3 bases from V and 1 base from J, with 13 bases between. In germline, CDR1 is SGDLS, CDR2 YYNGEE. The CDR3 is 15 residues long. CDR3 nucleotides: TGTGCCAGCAGCGAGAGTCCGGGGGAGAACACTGAAGCTTTCTTT. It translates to CASSESPGENTEAFF. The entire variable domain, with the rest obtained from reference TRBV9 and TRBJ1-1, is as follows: DSGVTQTPKHLITATGQRVTLRCSPRSGDLSVYWYQQSLDQGLQFLIQYYNGEERAKGNILERFSAQQFPDLHSELNLSSLELGDSALYFCASSESPGENTEAFFGQGTRLTVV.

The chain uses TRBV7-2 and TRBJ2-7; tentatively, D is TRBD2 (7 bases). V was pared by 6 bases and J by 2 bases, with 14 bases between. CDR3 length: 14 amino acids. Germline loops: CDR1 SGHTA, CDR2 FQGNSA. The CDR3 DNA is TGTGCCAGCAGTACGGGGGGCCTCCCCTACGAGCAGTACTTC. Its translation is CASSTGGLPYEQYF. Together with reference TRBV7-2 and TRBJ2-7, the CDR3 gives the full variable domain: GAGVSQSPSNKVTEKGKDVELRCDPISGHTALYWYRQSLGQGLEFLIYFQGNSAPDKSGLPSDRFSAERTGGSVSTLTIQRTQQEDSAVYLCASSTGGLPYEQYFGPGTRLTVT.